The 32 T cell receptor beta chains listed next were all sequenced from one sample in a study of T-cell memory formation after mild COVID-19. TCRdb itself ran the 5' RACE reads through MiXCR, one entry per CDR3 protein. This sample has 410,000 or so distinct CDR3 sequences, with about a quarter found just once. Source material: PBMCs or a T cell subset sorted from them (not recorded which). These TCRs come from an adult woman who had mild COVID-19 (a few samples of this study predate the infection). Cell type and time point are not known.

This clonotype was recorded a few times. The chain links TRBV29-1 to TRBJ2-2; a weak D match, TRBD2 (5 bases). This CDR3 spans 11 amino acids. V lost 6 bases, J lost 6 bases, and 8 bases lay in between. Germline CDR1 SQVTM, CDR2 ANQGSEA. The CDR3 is CSVPRAGELFF. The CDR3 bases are TGCAGCGTACCGAGGGCCGGGGAGCTGTTTTTT.

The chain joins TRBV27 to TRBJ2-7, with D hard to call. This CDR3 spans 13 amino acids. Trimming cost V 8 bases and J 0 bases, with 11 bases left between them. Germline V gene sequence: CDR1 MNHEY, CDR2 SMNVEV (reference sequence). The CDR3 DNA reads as TGTGCCAGCGGATTTACAGACTCCTACGAGCAGTACTTC. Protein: CASGFTDSYEQYF.

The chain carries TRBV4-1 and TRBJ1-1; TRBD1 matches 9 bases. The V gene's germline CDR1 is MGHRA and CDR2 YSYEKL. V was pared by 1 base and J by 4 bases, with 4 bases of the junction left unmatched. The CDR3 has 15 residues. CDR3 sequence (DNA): TGCGCCAGCAGCCAAGTTTACAGGGGGCGCACTGAAGCTTTCTTT. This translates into CASSQVYRGRTEAFF.

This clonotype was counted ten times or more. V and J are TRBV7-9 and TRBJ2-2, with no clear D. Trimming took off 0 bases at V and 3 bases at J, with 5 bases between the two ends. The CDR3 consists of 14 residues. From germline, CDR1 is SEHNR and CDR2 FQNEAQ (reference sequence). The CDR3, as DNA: TGTGCCAGCAGCTTAGCAGCATACACCGGGGAGCTGTTTTTT. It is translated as CASSLAAYTGELFF.

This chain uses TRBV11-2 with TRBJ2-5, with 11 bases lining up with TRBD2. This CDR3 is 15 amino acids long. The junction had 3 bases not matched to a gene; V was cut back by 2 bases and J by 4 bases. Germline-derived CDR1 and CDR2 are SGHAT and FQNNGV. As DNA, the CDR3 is TGTGCCAGCAGCTTATTGACTAGCGGGACAGAGACCCAGTACTTC. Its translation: CASSLLTSGTETQYF.

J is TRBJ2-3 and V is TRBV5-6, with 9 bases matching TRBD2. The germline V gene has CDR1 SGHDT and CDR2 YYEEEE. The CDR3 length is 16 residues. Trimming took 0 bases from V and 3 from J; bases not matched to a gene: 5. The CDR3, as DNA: TGTGCCAGCAGCTTGGCCAGCGGGGGGTGGACAGATACGCAGTATTTT. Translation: CASSLASGGWTDTQYF.

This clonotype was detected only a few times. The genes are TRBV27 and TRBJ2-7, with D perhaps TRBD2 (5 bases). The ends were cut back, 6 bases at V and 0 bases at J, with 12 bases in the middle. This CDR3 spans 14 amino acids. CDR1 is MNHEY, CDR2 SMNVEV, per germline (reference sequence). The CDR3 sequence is CASSRRGSSYEQYF. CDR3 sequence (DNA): TGTGCCAGCAGCCGCCGTGGGAGCTCCTACGAGCAGTACTTC.

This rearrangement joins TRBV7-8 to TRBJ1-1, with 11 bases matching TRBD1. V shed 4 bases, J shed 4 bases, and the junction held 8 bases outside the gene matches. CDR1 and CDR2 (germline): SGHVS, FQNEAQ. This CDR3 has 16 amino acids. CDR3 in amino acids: CASSSGDRGLGTEAFF. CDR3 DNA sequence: TGTGCCAGCAGCTCGGGGGACAGGGGGTTGGGCACTGAAGCTTTCTTT.

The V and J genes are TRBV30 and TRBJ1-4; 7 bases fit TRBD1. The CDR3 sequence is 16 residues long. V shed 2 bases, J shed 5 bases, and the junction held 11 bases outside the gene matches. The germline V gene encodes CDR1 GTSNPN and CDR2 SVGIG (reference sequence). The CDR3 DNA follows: TGTGCCTGGAGTCCCAACGGGGACAGAGGCAATGAAAAACTGTTTTTT. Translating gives CAWSPNGDRGNEKLFF.

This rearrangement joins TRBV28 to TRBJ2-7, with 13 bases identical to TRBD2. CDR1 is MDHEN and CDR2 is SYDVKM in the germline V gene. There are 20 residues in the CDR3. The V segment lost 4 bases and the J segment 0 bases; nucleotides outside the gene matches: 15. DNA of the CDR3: TGTGCCAGCAGTTCTTCTCATTGGACTAGCGGGAGAGACGTCTCCTACGAGCAGTACTTC. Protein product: CASSSSHWTSGRDVSYEQYF.

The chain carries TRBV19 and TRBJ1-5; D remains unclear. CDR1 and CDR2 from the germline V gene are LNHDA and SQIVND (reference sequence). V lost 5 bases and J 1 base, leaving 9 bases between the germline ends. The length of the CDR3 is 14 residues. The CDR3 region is CASSYSASNQPQHF. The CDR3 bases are TGTGCCAGTAGTTATAGTGCGAGCAATCAGCCCCAGCATTTT.

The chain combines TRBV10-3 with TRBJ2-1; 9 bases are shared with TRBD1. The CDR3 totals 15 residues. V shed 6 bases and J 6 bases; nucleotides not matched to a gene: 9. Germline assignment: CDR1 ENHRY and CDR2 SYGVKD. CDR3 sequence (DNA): TGTGCCATCAGGGTTGATGGACAGGGGCTCAATGAGCAGTTCTTC. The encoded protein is CAIRVDGQGLNEQFF.

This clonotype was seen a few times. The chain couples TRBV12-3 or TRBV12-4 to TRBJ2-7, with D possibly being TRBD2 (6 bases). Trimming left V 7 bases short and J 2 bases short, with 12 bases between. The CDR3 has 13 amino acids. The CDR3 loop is CASTLGGAYEQYF. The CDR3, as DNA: TGTGCCAGCACTCTCGGAGGGGCCTACGAGCAGTACTTC.

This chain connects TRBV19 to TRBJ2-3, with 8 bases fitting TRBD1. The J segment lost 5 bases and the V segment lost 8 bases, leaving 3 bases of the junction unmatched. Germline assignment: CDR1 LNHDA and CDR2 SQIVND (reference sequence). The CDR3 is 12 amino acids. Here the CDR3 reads CASAGGIDTQYF. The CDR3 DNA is TGTGCCAGTGCAGGGGGCATAGATACGCAGTATTTT.

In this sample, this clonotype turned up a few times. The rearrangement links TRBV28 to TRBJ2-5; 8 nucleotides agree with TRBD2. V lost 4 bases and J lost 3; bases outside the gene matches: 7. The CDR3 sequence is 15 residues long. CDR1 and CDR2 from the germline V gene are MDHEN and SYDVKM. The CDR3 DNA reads TGTGCCAGCAGTTCCCTCGGCGGGGGGAAAGAGACCCAGTACTTC. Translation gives CASSSLGGGKETQYF.

Here the CDR3 DNA reads TGTGCCAGCAGCGCCAACCCCTGGACAGGGACTAGCACAGATACGCAGTATTTT. Translating it yields CASSANPWTGTSTDTQYF. This chain joins TRBV7-3 and TRBJ2-3, with 8 bases identical to TRBD1. After removal of 5 bases from V and 0 bases from J, the junction contained 13 bases not matched to a gene. This CDR3 spans 18 amino acids. Germline V gene data show CDR1 as SGHTA and CDR2 as FQGTGA.

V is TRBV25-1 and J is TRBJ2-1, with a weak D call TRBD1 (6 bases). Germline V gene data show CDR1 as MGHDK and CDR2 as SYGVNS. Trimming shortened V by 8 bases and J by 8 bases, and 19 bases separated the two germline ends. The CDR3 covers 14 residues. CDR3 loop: CASGFGQPWDEQFF. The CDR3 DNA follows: TGTGCCAGCGGGTTCGGACAGCCTTGGGATGAGCAGTTCTTC.

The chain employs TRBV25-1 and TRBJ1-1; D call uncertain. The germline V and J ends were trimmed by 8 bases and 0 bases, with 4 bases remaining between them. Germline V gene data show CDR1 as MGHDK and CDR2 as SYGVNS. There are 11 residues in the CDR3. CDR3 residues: CASGVNTEAFF. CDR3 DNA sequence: TGTGCCAGCGGGGTGAACACTGAAGCTTTCTTT.

CDR3 protein: CASSLGLQNTEAFF. Written as DNA, the CDR3 is TGCGCCAGCAGCCTGGGACTCCAGAACACTGAAGCTTTCTTT. The rearrangement uses TRBV4-3 and TRBJ1-1, with D possibly being TRBD1 (5 bases). V was trimmed by 4 bases and J by 1 base, leaving 10 bases between them. The CDR3 has 14 amino acids. The germline V gene has CDR1 LGHNA and CDR2 YSLEER.

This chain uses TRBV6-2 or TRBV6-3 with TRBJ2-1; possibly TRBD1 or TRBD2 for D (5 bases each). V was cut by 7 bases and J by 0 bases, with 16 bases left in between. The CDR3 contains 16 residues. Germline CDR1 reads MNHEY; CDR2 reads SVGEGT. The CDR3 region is CASTERGRSSYNEQFF. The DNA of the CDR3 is TGTGCCAGCACCGAAAGGGGACGGAGCTCCTACAATGAGCAGTTCTTC.

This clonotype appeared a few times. The CDR3 protein is CSVESDRGLAANTGELFF. The CDR3 bases are TGCAGCGTTGAATCGGACAGGGGACTAGCGGCGAACACCGGGGAGCTGTTTTTT. The genes are TRBV29-1 and TRBJ2-2; TRBD2 matches 11 bases. The CDR3 length is 18 residues. The V gene end was trimmed by 2 bases and the J gene end by 0 bases; junction bases not matched to a gene: 8. Germline assignment: CDR1 SQVTM and CDR2 ANQGSEA.

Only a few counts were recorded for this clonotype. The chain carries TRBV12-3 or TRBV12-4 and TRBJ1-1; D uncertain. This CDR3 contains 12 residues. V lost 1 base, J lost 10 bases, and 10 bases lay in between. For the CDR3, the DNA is TGTGCCAGCAGTTTAGGGAGGGTGGGAGCTTTCTTT. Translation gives CASSLGRVGAFF.

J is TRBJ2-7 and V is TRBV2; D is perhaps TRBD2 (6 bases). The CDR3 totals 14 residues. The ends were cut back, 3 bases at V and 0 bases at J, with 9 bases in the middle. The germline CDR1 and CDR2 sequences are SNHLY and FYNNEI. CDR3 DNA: TGTGCCAGCAGTGAGGACTACTTCTCCTACGAGCAGTACTTC. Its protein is CASSEDYFSYEQYF.

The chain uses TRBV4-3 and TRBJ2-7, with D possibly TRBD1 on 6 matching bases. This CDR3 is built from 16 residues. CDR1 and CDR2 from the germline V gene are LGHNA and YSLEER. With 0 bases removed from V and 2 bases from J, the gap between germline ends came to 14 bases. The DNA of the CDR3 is TGCGCCAGCAGCCAAGAGTTTGGGACACCGACCTACGAGCAGTACTTC. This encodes CASSQEFGTPTYEQYF.

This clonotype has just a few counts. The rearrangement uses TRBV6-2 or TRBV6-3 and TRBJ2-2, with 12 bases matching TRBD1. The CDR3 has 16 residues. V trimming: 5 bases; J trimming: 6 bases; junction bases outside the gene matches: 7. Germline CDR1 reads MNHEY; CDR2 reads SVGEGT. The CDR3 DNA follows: TGTGCCAGCAGTATGCCGGGACAGGGGGCGGCCGGGGAGCTGTTTTTT. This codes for CASSMPGQGAAGELFF.

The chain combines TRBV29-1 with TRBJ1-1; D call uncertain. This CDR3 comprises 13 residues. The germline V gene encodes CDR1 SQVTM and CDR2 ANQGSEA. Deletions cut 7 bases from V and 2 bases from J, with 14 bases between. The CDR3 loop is CSARAPTNTEAFF. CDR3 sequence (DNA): TGCAGCGCCCGAGCACCCACAAACACTGAAGCTTTCTTT.

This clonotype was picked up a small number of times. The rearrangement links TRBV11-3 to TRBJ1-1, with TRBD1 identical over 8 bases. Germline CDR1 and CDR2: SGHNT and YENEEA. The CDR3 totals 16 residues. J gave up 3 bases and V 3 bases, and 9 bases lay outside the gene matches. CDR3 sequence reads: CASSLAPGGLDTEAFF. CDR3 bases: TGTGCCAGCAGCTTGGCCCCAGGGGGCCTCGACACTGAAGCTTTCTTT. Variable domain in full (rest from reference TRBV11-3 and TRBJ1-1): EAGVVQSPRYKIIEKKQPVAFWCNPISGHNTLYWYLQNLGQGPELLIRYENEEAVDDSQLPKDRFSAERLKGVDSTLKIQPAELGDSAVYLCASSLAPGGLDTEAFFGQGTRLTVV.

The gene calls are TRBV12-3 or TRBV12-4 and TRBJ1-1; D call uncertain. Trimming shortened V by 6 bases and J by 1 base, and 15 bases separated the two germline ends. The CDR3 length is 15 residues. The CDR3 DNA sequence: TGTGCCAGCAGGTCCGGACTGATGGCGAACACTGAAGCTTTCTTT. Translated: CASRSGLMANTEAFF.

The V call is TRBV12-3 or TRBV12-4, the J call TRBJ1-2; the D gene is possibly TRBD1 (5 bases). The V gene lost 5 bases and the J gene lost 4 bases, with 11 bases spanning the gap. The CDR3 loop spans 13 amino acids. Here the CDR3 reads CASSGDGLYGYTF. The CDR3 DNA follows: TGTGCCAGCAGTGGGGACGGGCTCTATGGCTACACCTTC.

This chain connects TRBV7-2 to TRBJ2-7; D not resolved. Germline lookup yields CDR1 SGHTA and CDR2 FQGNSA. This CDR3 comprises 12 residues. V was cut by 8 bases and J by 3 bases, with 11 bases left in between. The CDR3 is CASGRPNYEQYF. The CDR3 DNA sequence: TGTGCCAGCGGACGGCCCAACTACGAGCAGTACTTC.

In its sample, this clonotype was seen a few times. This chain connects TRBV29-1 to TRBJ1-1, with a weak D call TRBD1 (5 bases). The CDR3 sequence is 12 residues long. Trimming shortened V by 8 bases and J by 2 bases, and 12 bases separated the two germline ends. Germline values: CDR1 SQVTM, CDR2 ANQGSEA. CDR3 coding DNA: TGCAGCTGCCTGGGGGGTAACACTGAAGCTTTCTTT. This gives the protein CSCLGGNTEAFF.

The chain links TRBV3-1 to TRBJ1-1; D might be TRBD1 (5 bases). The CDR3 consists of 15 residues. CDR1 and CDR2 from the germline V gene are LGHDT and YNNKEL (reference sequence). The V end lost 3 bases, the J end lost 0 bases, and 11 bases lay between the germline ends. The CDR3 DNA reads TGTGCCAGCAGCCAGACAGTGGTCATGAACACTGAAGCTTTCTTT. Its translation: CASSQTVVMNTEAFF.